A selection of T cell receptor beta chains follows, all from one sample in a study of cytomegalovirus exposure and HLA in healthy donors. Only in-frame clones appear in the TCRdb table, and some are missing; sequencing was by immunoSEQ multiplex PCR. The sample has 90,000 to 110,000 clones; 77% are singletons. Material for sequencing was PBMCs. These receptors all come from a woman aged 40 to 49 in good health and CMV-seropositive. CDR3s include the opening cysteine and the closing phenylalanine or tryptophan. D genes are given only for firm matches. A clone size is listed for some rows: how often the clone was seen (once, few, many), or a class if it is expanded.

d_call: TRBD1
v_call: TRBV19
clone_size: once
j_call: TRBJ1-2
cdr3_aa: CASSPGTGGFWYGYTF
cdr3_nt: TGTGCCAGTAGCCCCGGGACAGGGGGTTTTTGGTATGGCTACACCTTC

d_call: TRBD1
v_call: TRBV13
clone_size: NA
j_call: TRBJ2-7
cdr3_aa: CASSSDRAEYEQYF
cdr3_nt: TGTGCCAGCAGCTCGGACAGGGCTGAGTACGAGCAGTACTTC

d_call: NA
v_call: TRBV19
clone_size: few
j_call: TRBJ2-1
cdr3_aa: CASSIPGVLRNEQFF
cdr3_nt: TGTGCCAGTAGTATTCCCGGGGTTTTGCGCAATGAGCAGTTCTTC

d_call: TRBD1
v_call: TRBV6-1
clone_size: NA
j_call: TRBJ2-1
cdr3_aa: CASSSPPDRGNEQFF
cdr3_nt: TGTGCCAGCAGTTCACCCCCCGACAGGGGTAATGAGCAGTTCTTC

d_call: NA
v_call: TRBV15
clone_size: NA
j_call: TRBJ2-6
cdr3_aa: CATSREQVFGFLSSGANVLTF
cdr3_nt: TGTGCCACCAGCAGGGAACAGGTATTCGGTTTTCTGAGCTCTGGGGCCAACGTCCTGACTTTC

d_call: NA
v_call: TRBV2
clone_size: NA
j_call: TRBJ1-5
cdr3_aa: CASSDQGGQPQHF
cdr3_nt: TGTGCCAGCAGTGACCAGGGAGGGCAGCCCCAGCATTTT

d_call: NA
v_call: TRBV28
clone_size: NA
j_call: TRBJ1-2
cdr3_aa: CASTNQIGRRITRVGYTF
cdr3_nt: TGTGCCAGCACCAACCAGATTGGTCGGCGGATAACGAGGGTCGGCTACACCTTC

d_call: NA
v_call: TRBV29-1
clone_size: NA
j_call: TRBJ2-5
cdr3_aa: CSVFPRQVAYQETQYF
cdr3_nt: TGCAGCGTTTTCCCAAGACAGGTGGCCTACCAAGAGACCCAGTACTTC

d_call: TRBD1
v_call: TRBV18
clone_size: NA
j_call: TRBJ1-5
cdr3_aa: CASSGLGETGLYSNQPQHF
cdr3_nt: TGTGCCAGCTCAGGCCTGGGGGAGACAGGGCTATATAGCAATCAGCCCCAGCATTTT

d_call: NA
v_call: TRBV7-9
clone_size: NA
j_call: TRBJ1-2
cdr3_aa: CASSFLFGTNYGYTF
cdr3_nt: TGTGCCAGCAGCTTTCTTTTCGGGACAAACTATGGCTACACCTTC

d_call: NA
v_call: TRBV9
clone_size: NA
j_call: TRBJ2-2
cdr3_aa: CASSVGPNPGELFF
cdr3_nt: TGTGCCAGCAGCGTCGGTCCGAACCCCGGGGAGCTGTTTTTT

d_call: NA
v_call: TRBV6-5
clone_size: NA
j_call: TRBJ2-6
cdr3_aa: CASSSDSLSGANVLTF
cdr3_nt: TGTGCCAGCAGTTCCGACAGCCTCTCTGGGGCCAACGTCCTGACTTTC

d_call: NA
v_call: TRBV6-1
clone_size: NA
j_call: TRBJ1-2
cdr3_aa: CASSEVPQYGYTF
cdr3_nt: TGTGCCAGCAGTGAGGTCCCCCAGTATGGCTACACCTTC

d_call: TRBD1
v_call: TRBV28
clone_size: NA
j_call: TRBJ2-7
cdr3_aa: CASSAGTGIERSSYEQYF
cdr3_nt: TGTGCCAGCAGCGCCGGGACAGGGATAGAGAGGAGCTCCTACGAGCAGTACTTC

d_call: NA
v_call: TRBV7-2
clone_size: NA
j_call: TRBJ1-1
cdr3_aa: CASSSAAGLNTEAFF
cdr3_nt: TGTGCCAGCAGTTCCGCGGCAGGGTTGAACACTGAAGCTTTCTTT

d_call: TRBD2
v_call: TRBV5-6
clone_size: few
j_call: TRBJ2-1
cdr3_aa: CASFSGSYNEQFF
cdr3_nt: TGTGCCAGTTTTAGCGGGAGTTACAATGAGCAGTTCTTC

d_call: NA
v_call: TRBV19
clone_size: NA
j_call: TRBJ2-7
cdr3_aa: CASSIGPADSPAGYEQYF
cdr3_nt: TGTGCCAGTAGTATAGGTCCCGCCGACAGTCCCGCCGGCTACGAGCAGTACTTC

d_call: NA
v_call: TRBV6-6
clone_size: NA
j_call: TRBJ1-2
cdr3_aa: CASNRLGQGANYGYTF
cdr3_nt: TGTGCCAGCAACAGACTCGGACAAGGAGCTAACTATGGCTACACCTTC

d_call: NA
v_call: TRBV29-1
clone_size: NA
j_call: TRBJ2-1
cdr3_aa: CSVLGGQVYNEQFF
cdr3_nt: TGCAGCGTTCTGGGAGGACAGGTATACAATGAGCAGTTCTTC

d_call: TRBD1
v_call: TRBV7-8
clone_size: few
j_call: TRBJ2-1
cdr3_aa: CASSPKQGARHNEQFF
cdr3_nt: TGTGCCAGCAGCCCAAAACAGGGGGCGCGCCACAATGAGCAGTTCTTC

d_call: TRBD2
v_call: TRBV15
clone_size: NA
j_call: TRBJ2-1
cdr3_aa: CATSPWREDNNEQFF
cdr3_nt: TGTGCCACCAGCCCCTGGCGGGAGGATAACAATGAGCAGTTCTTC

d_call: NA
v_call: TRBV5-6
clone_size: NA
j_call: TRBJ1-1
cdr3_aa: CASSGNSGNTEAFF
cdr3_nt: TGTGCCAGCAGCGGAAACAGTGGGAACACTGAAGCTTTCTTT

d_call: NA
v_call: TRBV6-6
clone_size: once
j_call: TRBJ1-1
cdr3_aa: CASIPDLSHTEAFF
cdr3_nt: TGTGCCAGCATCCCCGACTTATCCCACACTGAAGCTTTCTTT

d_call: NA
v_call: TRBV6-1
clone_size: few
j_call: TRBJ1-3
cdr3_aa: CASSQQGAGNTIYF
cdr3_nt: TGTGCCAGCAGTCAACAGGGAGCTGGAAACACCATATATTTT

d_call: NA
v_call: TRBV7-2
clone_size: NA
j_call: TRBJ1-2
cdr3_aa: CASSDSYYGYTF
cdr3_nt: TGTGCCAGCAGCGACAGTTACTATGGCTACACCTTC

d_call: NA
v_call: TRBV5-4
clone_size: NA
j_call: TRBJ2-7
cdr3_aa: CASSSGGSTYEQYF
cdr3_nt: TGTGCCAGCAGCTCGGGCGGGTCGACCTACGAGCAGTACTTC

d_call: NA
v_call: TRBV2
clone_size: NA
j_call: TRBJ2-7
cdr3_aa: CASSEWGRDYEQYF
cdr3_nt: TGTGCCAGCAGTGAATGGGGCAGGGACTACGAGCAGTACTTC

d_call: NA
v_call: TRBV25-1
clone_size: NA
j_call: TRBJ1-5
cdr3_aa: CARLNQPQHF
cdr3_nt: TGTGCCAGACTAAATCAGCCCCAGCATTTT

d_call: NA
v_call: TRBV27
clone_size: NA
j_call: TRBJ2-1
cdr3_aa: CASSSDSNEQFF
cdr3_nt: TGTGCCAGCAGTTCGGACTCCAATGAGCAGTTCTTC

d_call: TRBD1
v_call: TRBV28
clone_size: few
j_call: TRBJ1-3
cdr3_aa: CASSSTGWGNTIYF
cdr3_nt: TGTGCCAGCAGTTCGACAGGGTGGGGAAACACCATATATTTT

d_call: TRBD1
v_call: TRBV19
clone_size: NA
j_call: TRBJ1-5
cdr3_aa: CASSIEDRAHGPQHF
cdr3_nt: TGTGCCAGTAGTATAGAGGACAGGGCCCACGGGCCCCAGCATTTT

d_call: TRBD1
v_call: TRBV2
clone_size: NA
j_call: TRBJ1-1
cdr3_aa: CASSEIQGLNTEAFF
cdr3_nt: TGTGCCAGCAGTGAAATACAGGGGTTGAACACTGAAGCTTTCTTT

d_call: NA
v_call: TRBV9
clone_size: NA
j_call: TRBJ1-1
cdr3_aa: CASSHTPATHTEAFF
cdr3_nt: TGTGCCAGCAGCCACACCCCCGCGACTCATACTGAAGCTTTCTTT

d_call: TRBD2
v_call: TRBV7-9
clone_size: NA
j_call: TRBJ2-4
cdr3_aa: CASSPLISGGKNIQYF
cdr3_nt: TGTGCCAGCAGCCCACTCATCTCGGGGGGGAAAAACATTCAGTACTTC

d_call: TRBD2
v_call: TRBV28
clone_size: NA
j_call: TRBJ2-1
cdr3_aa: CASSLLAGGPDEQFF
cdr3_nt: TGTGCCAGCAGTTTACTAGCGGGAGGGCCTGATGAGCAGTTCTTC

d_call: TRBD1
v_call: TRBV7-2
clone_size: NA
j_call: TRBJ2-1
cdr3_aa: CASSLRGTGYRLYNEQFF
cdr3_nt: TGTGCCAGCAGCTTAAGGGGGACAGGGTACCGTCTTTACAATGAGCAGTTCTTC

d_call: NA
v_call: TRBV10-3
clone_size: few
j_call: TRBJ1-2
cdr3_aa: CAISSSGGLYGYTF
cdr3_nt: TGTGCCATTAGCTCGTCCGGGGGTCTCTATGGCTACACCTTC

d_call: NA
v_call: TRBV4-2
clone_size: NA
j_call: TRBJ2-5
cdr3_aa: CASSQESGSGRETQYF
cdr3_nt: TGTGCCAGCAGCCAAGAATCCGGTTCGGGGAGAGAGACCCAGTACTTC

d_call: TRBD1
v_call: TRBV7-9
clone_size: NA
j_call: TRBJ1-2
cdr3_aa: CASSLTDRAYYGYTF
cdr3_nt: TGTGCCAGCAGCTTAACCGACAGGGCTTACTATGGCTACACCTTC

d_call: TRBD2
v_call: TRBV7-3
clone_size: NA
j_call: TRBJ2-1
cdr3_aa: CSSSLAGLDEQFF
cdr3_nt: TGTTCCAGCAGCTTAGCGGGTTTGGATGAGCAGTTCTTC